The present T cell receptor (beta chain) was sequenced within a study of blood T cell repertoires in COVID-19. This clone has just one count. The length of the CDR3 is 17 residues. Trimming cost V 9 bases and J 2 bases; bases outside gene matches: 15. The V gene's germline CDR1 is KGHDR and CDR2 SFDVKD. Libraries were prepared by immunoSEQ multiplex PCR; TCRdb keeps only in-frame clonotypes and omits some of them. The sample records 150,000 or so clones, approximately 86% being singletons. The clonotype comes from a man between 45 and 60 years old with active or convalescent COVID-19. The chain recombines TRBV24-1 with TRBJ2-3; 8 nucleotides align to TRBD1. The source material was peripheral blood. Here the CDR3 reads CATGGGTGGFITDTQYF. CDR3 DNA: TGTGCCACCGGTGGGGGGACAGGTGGATTTATCACAGATACGCAGTATTTT.